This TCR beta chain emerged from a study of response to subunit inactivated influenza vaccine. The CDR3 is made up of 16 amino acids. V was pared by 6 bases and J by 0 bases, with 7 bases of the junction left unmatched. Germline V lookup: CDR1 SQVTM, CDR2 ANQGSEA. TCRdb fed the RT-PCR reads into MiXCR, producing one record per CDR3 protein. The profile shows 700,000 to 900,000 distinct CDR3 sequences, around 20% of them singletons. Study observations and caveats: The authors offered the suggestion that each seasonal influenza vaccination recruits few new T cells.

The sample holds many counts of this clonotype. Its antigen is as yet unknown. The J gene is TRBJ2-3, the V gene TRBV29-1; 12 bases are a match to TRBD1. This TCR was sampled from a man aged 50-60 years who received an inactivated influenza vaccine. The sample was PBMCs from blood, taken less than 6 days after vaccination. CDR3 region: CSVKGGQGASTDTQYF. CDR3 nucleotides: TGCAGCGTAAAAGGGGGACAGGGGGCAAGCACAGATACGCAGTATTTT.